The T cell receptor (beta chain) described here comes from a study of PD-L1 blockade in urothelial cancer. Study background: Analysis of blood occurred 3 weeks (second dose) and 6 weeks after treatment start.

Assay used: immunoSEQ multiplex PCR; TCRdb lists only in-frame clones, some missing. The sample shows roughly 100,000 clones, over 65% of them seen only once. Sample time point: peripheral blood 6 weeks after treatment start. Patients' cancers were locally advanced or metastatic urothelial carcinomas. This CDR3 is 13 amino acids long. V gave up 4 bases and J gave up 8 bases; unmatched junction bases: 9. Germline CDR1 SGHRS, CDR2 YFSETQ. Sample: PBMCs, taken around atezolizumab (anti-PD-L1) treatment. This receptor was identified in a man in his 70s with urothelial cancer. V usage is TRBV5-1 and J usage is TRBJ2-7; 7 bases are a match to TRBD1. As DNA, the CDR3 is TGCGCCAGCAGCCCGGGACAGAGAAGCCAGCAGTACTTC. It specifies CASSPGQRSQQYF.